This T cell receptor (beta chain) appears in the sequencing data of a study of shared clonotypes between healthy human individuals. The protocol was immunoSEQ multiplex PCR, while the TCRdb copy is restricted to in-frame clones and leaves out a portion. Among about half a million clones listed, 70% to 80% were seen once. A single count supports this clone. Input material: PBMCs. This TCR was sampled from a woman aged 40 to 50 in good health. Some clones in this sample may be carry-over from other donors' samples.

The CDR3 spells CASSPNRGQEAFF. Here the CDR3 DNA reads TGTGCCAGCTCACCCAACAGGGGCCAGGAGGCTTTCTTT. This chain uses TRBV18 with TRBJ1-1; 7 bases match TRBD1. V gave up 3 bases and J gave up 11 bases; unmatched junction bases: 9. The CDR3 sequence is 13 residues long. Looked up from germline, CDR1 is KGHSH and CDR2 is LQKENI. The full variable domain, completed using reference TRBV18 and TRBJ1-1, is NAGVMQNPRHLVRRRGQEARLRCSPMKGHSHVYWYRQLPEEGLKFMVYLQKENIIDESGMPKERFSAEFPKEGPSILRIQQVVRGDSAAYFCASSPNRGQEAFFGQGTRLTVV.